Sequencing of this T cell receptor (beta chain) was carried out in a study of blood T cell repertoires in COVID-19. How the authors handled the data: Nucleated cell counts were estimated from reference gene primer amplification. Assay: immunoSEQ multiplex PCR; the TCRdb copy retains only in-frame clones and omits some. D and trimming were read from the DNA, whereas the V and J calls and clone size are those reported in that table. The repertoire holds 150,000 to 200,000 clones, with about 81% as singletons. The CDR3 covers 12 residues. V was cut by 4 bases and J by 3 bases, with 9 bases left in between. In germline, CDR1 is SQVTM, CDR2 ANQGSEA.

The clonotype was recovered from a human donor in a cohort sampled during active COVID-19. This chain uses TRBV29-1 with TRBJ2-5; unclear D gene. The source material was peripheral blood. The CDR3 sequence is CSVARVEETQYF. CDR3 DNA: TGCAGCGTTGCCCGGGTAGAAGAGACCCAGTACTTC.